Listed below are T cell receptor beta chains from one sample, sequenced in a study of blood T cell repertoires in COVID-19. TCRdb keeps only in-frame clones here, not all; method: immunoSEQ multiplex PCR. The sample shows a few hundred thousand clones, about 89% of them seen only once. The sequenced sample was peripheral blood. The receptors stem from a woman in her forties or fifties who had recovered from COVID-19. CDR3s include the opening cysteine and the closing phenylalanine or tryptophan. The order of the fields is D gene, clone size, V gene, J gene, CDR3 DNA, CDR3 protein. D genes are given only for firm matches. Expanded clones are given a class, and other clones once, few, many or no size at all.

.	.	TRBV30	TRBJ1-6	TGTGCCTGGAGTGTAGGCGGCAATTCACCCCTCCACTTT	CAWSVGGNSPLHF
TRBD1	.	TRBV4-3	TRBJ2-5	TGCGCCAGCAGCCAAGAAACAAGTTTGGCAGGGGGCCGGGAGACCCAGTACTTC	CASSQETSLAGGRETQYF
.	.	TRBV11-3	TRBJ1-1	TGTGCCAGCAGCTTACAGTACCAAGATGAAGCTTTCTTT	CASSLQYQDEAFF
.	.	TRBV11-3	TRBJ2-7	TGTGCCAGCAGCCGCGGCGGAACCGGGACACCGTGGCGGGAGCAGTACTTC	CASSRGGTGTPWREQYF
TRBD2	.	TRBV10-3	TRBJ2-3	TGTGCCATCAGTGAGTCAAAAAAGACTAGCGGGGGGGCAGATACGCAGTATTTT	CAISESKKTSGGADTQYF
.	.	TRBV19	TRBJ2-3	TGTGCCAGTAGTCCGGACTTTTTTGCAGATACGCAGTATTTT	CASSPDFFADTQYF
TRBD1	.	TRBV5-6	TRBJ2-7	TGTGCCAGCAGCCGGTCAGGGGGCGTCTACGAGCAGTACTTC	CASSRSGGVYEQYF
.	.	TRBV10-3	TRBJ1-3	TGTGCCATCAGTAGCTCAGGGACTAGGGGAAACACCATATATTTT	CAISSSGTRGNTIYF
TRBD1	.	TRBV18	TRBJ1-1	TGTGCCAGCTCACCTGTGACAGGGGTGGACACTGAAGCTTTCTTT	CASSPVTGVDTEAFF
.	once	TRBV5-6	TRBJ2-1	TGTGCCAGCAGCTTTAATCTAGCCGAATACAATGAGCAGTTCTTC	CASSFNLAEYNEQFF
.	.	TRBV7-2	TRBJ2-7	TGTGCCAGCAGCCCAACCAGACAGGTTTTCGGGCAGTACTTC	CASSPTRQVFGQYF
TRBD1	.	TRBV19	TRBJ1-4	TGTGCCAGTAGTATCATGGGACAGGTTGGTGAAAAACTGTTTTTT	CASSIMGQVGEKLFF
TRBD1	.	TRBV11-2	TRBJ2-7	TGTGCCAGCAGCTTAAGGGACAGCTCCTACGAGCAGTACTTC	CASSLRDSSYEQYF
.	.	TRBV7-2	TRBJ2-6	TGTGCCAGCAGCCCTCCCTCTGGGGCCAACGTCCTGACTTTC	CASSPPSGANVLTF
.	.	TRBV5-4	TRBJ2-7	TGTGCCAGCAGCTTGAAGACTAGACCTTCCTACGAGCAGTACTTC	CASSLKTRPSYEQYF
.	.	TRBV4-3	TRBJ2-1	TGCGCCAGCAGCCAAGGCCCCCAAACAAGGAGCAATGAGCAGTTCTTC	CASSQGPQTRSNEQFF
TRBD1	.	TRBV29-1	TRBJ1-1	TGCAGCGTGGCATATATGTGGGACAGGGGCGAATTGAACACTGAAGCTTTCTTT	CSVAYMWDRGELNTEAFF
.	.	TRBV28	TRBJ1-4	TGTGCCAGCAGTGAGGCAGTCTACAATGAAAAACTGTTTTTT	CASSEAVYNEKLFF
.	.	TRBV18	TRBJ2-7	TGTGCCAGCTCACCATTTTCGTCCTACGAGCAGTACTTC	CASSPFSSYEQYF
.	.	TRBV28	TRBJ1-1	TGTGCCAGCAGTTTACCTCAGGGGCGCGGGGCTTTCTTT	CASSLPQGRGAFF
TRBD1	.	TRBV28	TRBJ2-7	TGTGCCAGCAGTTTAGCCAGGGGGCCCTACTACGAGCAGTACTTC	CASSLARGPYYEQYF
.	.	TRBV6-5	TRBJ2-1	TGTGCCAGCAGTTACTCCGGGACTGAATTGGGGAATGAGCAGTTCTTC	CASSYSGTELGNEQFF
.	.	TRBV7-9	TRBJ1-2	TGTGCCAGCAGCTCCGCCGGGATGGAGGGCTACACCTTC	CASSSAGMEGYTF
.	.	TRBV18	TRBJ2-7	TGTGCCAGCTCACCAGTCCGGGAGCGCTCCTACGAGCAGTACTTC	CASSPVRERSYEQYF
TRBD1	.	TRBV28	TRBJ1-4	TGTGTTACGGGACAGGGTAATGAAAAACTGTTTTTT	CVTGQGNEKLFF
TRBD2	.	TRBV7-9	TRBJ2-1	TGTGCCAGCAGCTCCCAGACTAGCGGGAAATCCTACAATGAGCAGTTCTTC	CASSSQTSGKSYNEQFF
TRBD1	.	TRBV28	TRBJ1-3	TGTGCCAGCAGTTTATTGACAGGGGGCGCTGGAAACACCATATATTTT	CASSLLTGGAGNTIYF
TRBD1	.	TRBV7-6	TRBJ1-1	TGTGCCAGCAGCTTAGACGACAGGGCTACTGAAGCTTTCTTT	CASSLDDRATEAFF
.	.	TRBV11-2	TRBJ2-3	TGTGCCAGCAGCCCTCAGGGTCCAGATACGCAGTATTTT	CASSPQGPDTQYF
TRBD1	.	TRBV6-1	TRBJ1-1	TGTGCCAGCAGTGAAAGGGGACAGGGGATGACTGAAGCTTTCTTT	CASSERGQGMTEAFF
TRBD1	.	TRBV5-4	TRBJ1-1	TGTGCCAGCAGCTTGGCTTTAGGCAGGGGGTCGGCCACTGAAGCTTTCTTT	CASSLALGRGSATEAFF
.	.	TRBV6-2/TRBV6-3	TRBJ2-2	TGTGCCAGCAGCCTACTCGGGGACACCGGGGAGCTGTTTTTT	CASSLLGDTGELFF
.	.	TRBV4-3	TRBJ2-2	TGCGCCAGCAGTCTGGAGAGGGACACCGGGGAGCTGTTTTTT	CASSLERDTGELFF
TRBD2	.	TRBV6-5	TRBJ2-1	TGTGCCAGCAGTCCCCCGGTAGCGGGCTACAATGAGCAGTTCTTC	CASSPPVAGYNEQFF
.	.	TRBV6-1	TRBJ2-2	TGTGCCAGCAGTGAGAGCCGGGGGGCTGGCGGGGAGCTGTTTTTT	CASSESRGAGGELFF
.	.	TRBV11-2	TRBJ2-7	TGTGCCAGCAGCTCTCCCGGCGAGCAGTACTTC	CASSSPGEQYF
.	once	TRBV6-1	TRBJ2-7	TGTGCCAGCAGTGATCTTGGCAGGGCCTACGAGCAGTACTTC	CASSDLGRAYEQYF
.	.	TRBV4-3	TRBJ1-1	TGCGCCAGCAGCCCTAGTGTTTCTTGGAGTGAAGCTTTCTTT	CASSPSVSWSEAFF
.	.	TRBV7-2	TRBJ1-1	TGTGCCAGCAGCTGGTTGGCTTGGGAGGAGAACACTGAAGCTTTCTTT	CASSWLAWEENTEAFF
.	many	TRBV14	TRBJ1-3	TGTGCCAGCAGCGAGGACACGACTGGAAACACCATATATTTT	CASSEDTTGNTIYF
TRBD1	.	TRBV28	TRBJ1-1	TGTGCCAGCAGTTTACCCCTTAACAGGGGGAGGATGAACACTGAAGCTTTCTTT	CASSLPLNRGRMNTEAFF
TRBD2	.	TRBV5-1	TRBJ2-5	TGCGCCAGCAGCTTGGCTAGCGGGAGGGAGGAGACCCAGTACTTC	CASSLASGREETQYF
.	.	TRBV4-3	TRBJ2-7	TGCGCCAGCAGCCAACAAATCGGGACTCCGGGTGAGCAGTACTTC	CASSQQIGTPGEQYF